This TCR beta chain was found in a study of blood T cell repertoires in COVID-19 (TCRdb year 2020). Concerning the study at large: Collaborator samples came from the United States, Italy and Spain and covered acute and convalescent phases of COVID-19. The material from the prospective study consisted of cDNA or gDNA derived from T cells, B-cell-depleted T cells, or PBMCs. The samples were drawn from two sources: the first 160 participants of the ongoing ImmuneRACE study, and 1,254 subjects contributed by 6 global collaborators. The sample metadata nearly always contained a de-identified subject ID, COVID-19 status, age in years and sex. Where available, HLA class I and class II types were obtained from metadata supplied by the sample provider rather than from assay-based typing. The dataset comprised deeply sampled blood TCRbeta repertoires from subjects exposed to, actively infected with, or recovered from COVID-19. The repertoires were made available in a free public database intended to serve as a resource for research on the immune response to SARS-CoV-2.

Study-wide conclusions, independent of this receptor: Clinical and demographic metadata were provided uncurated, with the amount varying by source and participant.

The collaborating institutions used their own protocols to collect whole blood in K2EDTA tubes. For TCRbeta analysis, collaborator samples were shipped as frozen whole blood, as isolated PBMCs, or as DNA extracted from either sample type. The immunoSEQ Assay, a bias-controlled multiplex PCR, was used to amplify TCRbeta CDR3 regions from genomic DNA. The original methods were these. Nucleated cell counts per sample were estimated from amplification of reference gene primers within the assay. To quantify the absolute abundance of each unique TCRbeta CDR3 rearrangement, sequence reads were collapsed and filtered. Productive Simpson clonality was computed per sample as the square root of Simpson's diversity index over productive rearrangements. The table was pulled from immuneACCESS by TCRdb, which kept in-frame rearrangements only. Such tables lose some clones; where checked, under half of the loss comes from unresolved V genes, and the rest has no known cause. The V and J calls and clone size were taken over from that table, and D and trimming were inferred from the DNA. A total of over 100,000 clones appear in this sample, 85% of them only once. Under 13% of the sample rests with the top ten.

To note about this clone: Its cognate antigen has yet to be identified. Base qualities are not at hand, and no much larger clone is one base apart.

From cysteine to phenylalanine, the CDR3 is 12 amino acids long. Only the CDR3 region is kept as DNA, spanning 36 bases read in frame from base 1. The V end loses 6 bases and the J end loses 6 bases, and a stretch of 12 bases separates them. CDR1 and CDR2 (SGHDT, YYEEEE) derive from the germline V gene. Recombination joined TRBV5-6 with TRBJ1-1; the D gene identity is not certain. Sample: peripheral blood. The source is an elderly man with acute or convalescent COVID-19. The CDR3 region: CASTAHTAEAFF. At the DNA level, the sequence is TGTGCCAGCACCGCCCATACTGCTGAAGCTTTCTTT.